This T cell receptor beta chain is drawn from a study of blood T cells in healthy people across ages. Notes on the study in general: PBMC samples, being unsorted, prevented any conclusive comparison of naive and antigen-experienced cells.

The authors ran a second PCR of about 6 to 11 cycles using a sample-barcoded 5' primer and a J-beta primer mix. MiXCR was run by TCRdb on the 5' RACE reads, yielding one entry per CDR3 protein. The repertoire includes about 1.4 million distinct CDR3 sequences, 59% of them detected once, and approximately 7% sits in the top ten. Per sample, a minimum of 6.5 million PBMCs were isolated. Extracted total RNA amounted to at least 6 micrograms for each sample. In regard to this clonotype: No antigen is known for it.

The source material was blood. The receptor comes from a young man in good health.

CDR3 bases: TGCAGTGCCACAGCGGGAGGGATCAATGAGCAGTTCTTC. Amino acids: CSATAGGINEQFF. The rearrangement links TRBV20-1 to TRBJ2-1; 10 nucleotides align to TRBD2. V shed 6 bases and J 6 bases; nucleotides not matched to a gene: 5. The germline V gene has CDR1 DFQATT and CDR2 SNEGSKA (reference sequence). The CDR3 consists of 13 residues.